These T cell receptor beta chains were read from a single sample in a study of blood T cells in healthy people across ages. TCRdb re-called the 5' RACE reads through MiXCR, storing one row per CDR3 protein. The sample comprises about 930,000 distinct CDR3 sequences, approximately 32% of which are singletons, and 10% rests with the top ten. The sample was also linked to a second study, of T cells of mothers and their children.

Sequenced material: blood. These receptors were collected from a woman in her thirties or forties in good health. CDR3s include the opening cysteine and the closing phenylalanine or tryptophan. A D gene is named only where the DNA matches it firmly. Size tells how often a clone was seen (once, few, many) or the class of an expanded clone, and some rows leave it out.

j_call d_call clone_size v_call cdr3_aa cdr3_nt
TRBJ2-5 NA once TRBV6-2/TRBV6-3 CASSYSYGSETQYF TGTGCCAGCAGTTACTCCTACGGATCGGAGACCCAGTACTTC
TRBJ2-1 NA many TRBV4-3 CASSPGAGNSEGQFF TGCGCCAGCAGCCCCGGGGCGGGTAACTCTGAAGGGCAGTTCTTC
TRBJ2-7 NA NA TRBV18 CASSLGGHAYEQYF TGTGCCAGCTCACTGGGCGGACATGCCTACGAGCAGTACTTC
TRBJ1-5 NA many TRBV20-1 CSASEGNSNQPQHF TGCAGTGCTAGTGAGGGGAATAGCAATCAGCCCCAGCATTTT
TRBJ2-3 TRBD2 many TRBV28 CASSASGGAADTQYF TGTGCCAGCAGTGCTAGCGGGGGGGCCGCAGATACGCAGTATTTT
TRBJ2-3 NA NA TRBV5-1 CASSLRAGSTDTQYF TGCGCCAGCAGCTTGCGTGCAGGCAGCACAGATACGCAGTATTTT
TRBJ2-7 NA NA TRBV4-1 CASSQAGGLLAYEQYF TGCGCCAGCAGCCAAGCCGGGGGTCTTCTTGCCTACGAGCAGTACTTC
TRBJ1-1 NA NA TRBV4-1 CASRGPLTNTEAFF TGCGCCAGCAGGGGGCCACTCACGAACACTGAAGCTTTCTTT
TRBJ1-1 TRBD1 NA TRBV6-6 CASIPLGTGVEAFF TGTGCCAGCATCCCTTTAGGGACAGGGGTTGAAGCTTTCTTT
TRBJ1-2 NA few TRBV28 CASRVWGGGYTF TGTGCCAGCAGAGTTTGGGGGGGCGGCTACACCTTC
TRBJ2-3 NA few TRBV14 CASVGENTDTQYF TGTGCCAGCGTAGGGGAGAACACAGATACGCAGTATTTT
TRBJ2-3 TRBD2 NA TRBV2 CASSKTSGYTDTQYF TGTGCCAGCAGTAAGACTAGCGGCTACACAGATACGCAGTATTTT
TRBJ1-1 NA NA TRBV7-2 CASTATGRFEAFF TGTGCCAGCACCGCTACGGGGCGGTTTGAAGCTTTCTTT
TRBJ2-1 NA few TRBV5-1 CAGSLAPGTSYNEQFF TGCGCCGGCAGCTTGGCTCCGGGGACTTCGTACAATGAGCAGTTCTTC
TRBJ1-4 NA many TRBV5-1 CASSPRWGVGEKLFF TGCGCCAGCAGCCCGCGGTGGGGGGTAGGCGAAAAACTGTTTTTT
TRBJ1-4 NA few TRBV7-9 CASSPRPGPGEEKLFF TGTGCCAGCAGCCCTCGGCCGGGCCCCGGAGAAGAAAAACTGTTTTTT
TRBJ1-4 TRBD1 NA TRBV7-9 CASSLGGRGLSEKLFF TGTGCCAGCAGCTTAGGGGGAAGGGGGCTGAGTGAAAAACTGTTTTTT
TRBJ1-2 NA few TRBV30 CAWSVIVGGYTF TGTGCCTGGAGTGTCATTGTGGGGGGCTACACCTTC
TRBJ2-7 TRBD1 once TRBV19 CASSFIRDRNYEQYF TGTGCCAGTAGTTTCATCCGGGACAGAAACTACGAGCAGTACTTC
TRBJ2-1 TRBD2 few TRBV27 CASSLTSGGADIENEQFF TGTGCCAGCAGTTTGACTAGCGGGGGGGCGGATATTGAGAATGAGCAGTTCTTC
TRBJ2-5 NA few TRBV6-5 CASSQGEVETQYF TGTGCCAGCAGTCAGGGGGAGGTTGAGACCCAGTACTTC
TRBJ2-7 NA NA TRBV14 CASSQVHGQRPYEQYF TGTGCCAGCAGCCAAGTACACGGACAGCGTCCCTACGAGCAGTACTTC
TRBJ1-1 NA few TRBV9 CASSAEGGTTEAFF TGTGCCAGCAGCGCCGAGGGGGGGACCACTGAAGCTTTCTTT
TRBJ2-5 NA few TRBV7-2 CASSLTQMETQYF TGTGCCAGCAGCTTAACTCAGATGGAGACCCAGTACTTC
TRBJ2-7 NA few TRBV28 CASSGDTTPSYEQYF TGTGCCAGCAGTGGGGACACAACACCTTCCTACGAGCAGTACTTC
TRBJ2-1 NA few TRBV9 CASSAATSLVQFF TGTGCCAGCAGCGCCGCGACTAGTTTGGTGCAGTTCTTC
TRBJ1-1 TRBD1 many TRBV29-1 CSVNPRQGAMNTEAFF TGCAGCGTTAACCCTCGACAGGGGGCTATGAACACTGAAGCTTTCTTT
TRBJ2-5 TRBD2 many TRBV5-1 CASSFGLAGQETQYF TGCGCCAGCAGCTTTGGACTAGCGGGTCAAGAGACCCAGTACTTC
TRBJ1-2 NA NA TRBV6-5 CASRTGDSHYGYTF TGTGCCAGCAGGACGGGAGACAGCCACTATGGCTACACCTTC
TRBJ1-1 NA NA TRBV3-1 CASSHVNTEAFF TGTGCCAGCAGCCACGTGAACACTGAAGCTTTCTTT
TRBJ1-1 TRBD1 NA TRBV7-8 CACSSRTGSAEAFF TGTGCCTGCAGCTCCCGGACAGGCTCAGCTGAAGCTTTCTTT
TRBJ1-3 NA few TRBV5-1 CASSQDTGNTIYF TGCGCCAGCAGCCAGGACACTGGAAACACCATATATTTT
TRBJ1-1 NA NA TRBV10-3 CAIRETEKAFF TGTGCCATCAGGGAAACGGAGAAGGCTTTCTTT
TRBJ2-1 NA NA TRBV7-2 CASSLYSGSRYNEQFF TGTGCCAGCAGCTTGTACTCCGGGTCCCGGTACAATGAGCAGTTCTTC
TRBJ2-7 NA few TRBV5-6 CASSLAITWTEEYFYEQYF TGTGCCAGCAGCTTGGCCATTACATGGACCGAGGAGTACTTCTACGAGCAGTACTTC
TRBJ1-4 TRBD1 few TRBV5-1 CASSIGQGENEKLFF TGCGCCAGCAGCATCGGACAGGGGGAAAATGAAAAACTGTTTTTT
TRBJ2-1 NA NA TRBV2 CASSEARWGGLSYNEQFF TGTGCCAGCAGTGAAGCGCGGTGGGGGGGGCTCTCCTACAATGAGCAGTTCTTC
TRBJ2-1 NA NA TRBV7-9 CASSGPGKGNEQFF TGTGCCAGCAGCGGTCCGGGGAAGGGGAATGAACAGTTCTTC
TRBJ2-3 NA NA TRBV7-9 CASSPAGRGEADTRYF TGTGCCAGCAGCCCCGCAGGGCGTGGGGAGGCAGATACGCGGTATTTT
TRBJ1-2 NA NA TRBV20-1 CSASFGEGGYTF TGCAGTGCTAGCTTTGGGGAGGGTGGCTACACCTTC
TRBJ1-1 NA NA TRBV5-1 CASSLFGRVNTEAFF TGCGCCAGCAGCTTGTTCGGCAGGGTGAACACTGAAGCTTTCTTT
TRBJ2-7 TRBD1 once TRBV7-2 CASSSRTGSARMYEQYF TGTGCCAGCAGCTCAAGGACAGGTTCGGCACGCATGTACGAGCAGTACTTC
TRBJ2-7 TRBD1 many TRBV12-3/TRBV12-4 CASSYRGLDEQYF TGTGCCAGCAGCTACAGGGGGCTCGACGAGCAGTACTTC
TRBJ2-5 TRBD2 NA TRBV7-2 CASSLGSGEETQYF TGTGCCAGCAGCTTGGGTAGCGGGGAAGAGACCCAGTACTTC
TRBJ2-6 TRBD1 few TRBV4-1 CASSQYTGQGSAGANVLTF TGCGCCAGCAGCCAATATACGGGACAGGGGTCGGCTGGGGCCAACGTCCTGACTTTC
TRBJ2-7 TRBD1 many TRBV5-1 CASSSVGTGGDEQYF TGCGCCAGCAGCTCGGTCGGGACAGGGGGGGACGAGCAGTACTTC
TRBJ1-2 NA many TRBV6-5 CASSYRREGLRGYTF TGTGCCAGCAGTTACCGACGTGAGGGTTTGCGGGGCTACACCTTC
TRBJ2-4 NA NA TRBV20-1 CSARDARNRKNIQYF TGCAGTGCTAGAGATGCTAGGAACAGGAAAAACATTCAGTACTTC
TRBJ2-3 NA few TRBV6-1 CASSEPGIPDTQYF TGTGCCAGCAGTGAACCCGGCATCCCAGATACGCAGTATTTT
TRBJ2-3 NA NA TRBV27 CASRPKPNVWTDTQYF TGTGCCAGCAGACCAAAACCCAACGTCTGGACAGATACGCAGTATTTT
TRBJ2-3 NA NA TRBV29-1 CSVEKGGHRSTDTQYF TGCAGCGTTGAAAAAGGAGGACACCGGAGCACAGATACGCAGTATTTT
TRBJ2-7 NA many TRBV28 CASSSSSSYEQYF TGTGCCAGCAGTTCATCAAGCAGCTACGAGCAGTACTTC
TRBJ2-2 NA once TRBV18 CASSPLRSELFF TGTGCCAGCTCTCCTCTGAGATCCGAGCTGTTTTTT
TRBJ2-1 TRBD1 few TRBV19 CASSQATGVLLEQFF TGTGCCAGTAGTCAGGCGACAGGGGTGCTTCTAGAGCAGTTCTTC
TRBJ1-2 TRBD1 NA TRBV27 CASTTGGYGYTF TGTGCCAGCACGACAGGGGGCTATGGCTACACCTTC
TRBJ2-3 TRBD1 NA TRBV2 CASRWTGLADTQYF TGTGCCAGCAGATGGACAGGTTTGGCAGATACGCAGTATTTT
TRBJ2-1 TRBD2 NA TRBV20-1 CSAQPGLAGNYNEQFF TGCAGTGCTCAACCGGGACTAGCGGGGAACTACAATGAGCAGTTCTTC